The rows below give T cell receptor beta chains drawn from one sample of a study of OX40 agonist ivuxolimab in advanced cancers. The data were produced by immunoSEQ multiplex PCR, yet TCRdb's version contains in-frame clones alone and is incomplete. The sample shows about 91,000 clones, around 84% of them seen only once. The input for sequencing was CD4+ or CD8+ T cells sorted from blood, taken in a trial of the OX40 agonist ivuxolimab. These receptor sequences come from an adult with an advanced solid tumor such as melanoma, head and neck, liver or kidney cancer. Each CDR3 is given with its conserved first and last residue. D genes are given only for firm matches. Where a row states a size, it is once, few, many or the class of an expanded clone; other rows omit it.

clone_size d_call j_call v_call cdr3_nt cdr3_aa
NA NA TRBJ1-2 TRBV28 TGTGCCAGCAGTTTAAGCCACCAGATTAAGTTC CASSLSHQIKF
NA NA TRBJ1-5 TRBV6-1 TGTGCCAGCAGTGAATACAGTTACAATCAGCCCCAGCATTTT CASSEYSYNQPQHF
NA NA TRBJ1-5 TRBV7-9 TGTGCCAGCAGCCCACAGGGAAGCCTAAGCAATCAGCCCCAGCATTTT CASSPQGSLSNQPQHF
medium-sized NA TRBJ1-4 TRBV4-2 TGTGCCAGCAGCCAAATGGTGGGAAAGGAGACTAATGAAAAACTGTTTTTT CASSQMVGKETNEKLFF
NA TRBD1 TRBJ1-1 TRBV7-2 TGTGCCAGCAGCCCTCGGACAGGCCGGGGAAACACTGAAGCTTTCTTT CASSPRTGRGNTEAFF
NA TRBD1 TRBJ1-2 TRBV7-2 TGTGCCAGCAGATTGAACGACAGGGACTACACCTTC CASRLNDRDYTF
NA TRBD1 TRBJ1-5 TRBV19 TGTGCCAGTAGTTCAGGGGGCTATCAGCCCCAGCATTTT CASSSGGYQPQHF
NA NA TRBJ1-1 TRBV7-9 TGTGCCAGCAGCTTAAGGTCAGGGCGGGGGAACACTGAAGCTTTCTTT CASSLRSGRGNTEAFF
NA NA TRBJ1-6 TRBV4-2 TGTGCCAGCAGCCAAGACCTTCAGGGCATTCCCTATAATTCACCCCTCCACTTT CASSQDLQGIPYNSPLHF
NA TRBD1 TRBJ2-3 TRBV10-1 TGCGCCAGCAGTGATGGACAGGGAGTGGGTAGCACAGATACGCAGTATTTT CASSDGQGVGSTDTQYF
NA TRBD1 TRBJ1-1 TRBV25-1 TGTGCCAGCAGTGAAAGGGACAGGGGATACACTGAAGCTTTCTTT CASSERDRGYTEAFF
NA TRBD1 TRBJ2-1 TRBV18 TGTGCCAGCTCACCACCGGCAGGGGGCTACAATGAGCAGTTCTTC CASSPPAGGYNEQFF
NA NA TRBJ2-3 TRBV11-2 TGTGCCAGCAGGACCTTTGGGGATACGCAGTATTTT CASRTFGDTQYF
NA NA TRBJ2-7 TRBV28 TGTGCCAGCGTGGGGGAGAACAGGGCCCACGAGCAGTACTTC CASVGENRAHEQYF
NA TRBD1 TRBJ1-6 TRBV28 TGTGCCAGCAGTTTTTCAGGGGGTCGAAATTCACCCCTCCACTTT CASSFSGGRNSPLHF
NA TRBD1 TRBJ2-7 TRBV30 TGTGCCTGGCGTAGGGGACAGGTGGGGGAGCAGTACTTC CAWRRGQVGEQYF
NA TRBD1 TRBJ1-2 TRBV7-6 TGTGCCAGCAGCTTGACAGGGGATAATGGCTACACCTTC CASSLTGDNGYTF
once TRBD1 TRBJ1-5 TRBV19 TGTGCCAGTAGTATAAGAGAGGGGACAGGGGGGCAGCCCCAGCATTTT CASSIREGTGGQPQHF
NA TRBD2 TRBJ2-5 TRBV7-2 TGTGCCAGCAGCTTAGCGCCAGCGGGGCATAGAGAGACCCAGTACTTC CASSLAPAGHRETQYF
NA NA TRBJ1-6 TRBV5-4 TGTGCCCCTTATTCTACCGCGGCAGGGAATTCACCCCTCCACTTT CAPYSTAAGNSPLHF
once TRBD2 TRBJ2-3 TRBV29-1 TGCAGCGTTGGTCCTGGACTAGCGGGGGGGACAGATACGCAGTATTTT CSVGPGLAGGTDTQYF
NA TRBD2 TRBJ2-5 TRBV19 TGTGCCAGTAGTACCCAAGCGGGGGTAGAGACCCAGTACTTC CASSTQAGVETQYF
NA NA TRBJ1-1 TRBV6-5 TGTGCCAGCAGTTACAGACGGGGGTCAGGCAACACTGAAGCTTTCTTT CASSYRRGSGNTEAFF
NA NA TRBJ1-6 TRBV28 TGTGCCAGCAGTTTATTGGGGAGCTCCTATAATTCACCCCTCCACTTT CASSLLGSSYNSPLHF
NA TRBD2 TRBJ2-3 TRBV9 TGTGCCAGCAGCCCACGGGGGGGATTCACAGATACGCAGTATTTT CASSPRGGFTDTQYF
once NA TRBJ1-1 TRBV6-6 TGTGCCAGCCGCACCGCGGACACTGAAGCTTTCTTT CASRTADTEAFF
once NA TRBJ2-7 TRBV7-2 TGTGCCAGCAGCTTACCTAGCCTCCCCTACGAGCAGTACTTC CASSLPSLPYEQYF
NA NA TRBJ1-1 TRBV7-2 TGTGCCAGCAGCCCCAGACAGTTGAACACTGAAGCTTTCTTT CASSPRQLNTEAFF
NA NA TRBJ1-5 TRBV19 TGTGCCAGTAATGGGGCTAGCAATCAGCCCCAGCATTTT CASNGASNQPQHF
NA NA TRBJ2-5 TRBV11-2 TGTGCCAGCAGCTTAGGGGGGACCCAGTACTTC CASSLGGTQYF
few NA TRBJ1-5 TRBV5-8 TGTGCCAGCAGCCCTTTGGGGTTCCAGCCCCAGCATTTT CASSPLGFQPQHF
NA TRBD2 TRBJ2-1 TRBV29-1 TGCAGCGTTGTGGGACTAGCCAAACCCAATGAGCAGTTCTTC CSVVGLAKPNEQFF
NA NA TRBJ1-5 TRBV12-5 TGTGCTAGTGGTTTGGGCCCGACACCCCCCAATCAGCCCCAGCATTTT CASGLGPTPPNQPQHF
NA NA TRBJ2-2 TRBV12-5 TGTGCTAGTGGCAGGGACACCGGGGAGCTGTTTTTT CASGRDTGELFF
NA TRBD1 TRBJ1-3 TRBV6-1 TGTGCCAGCAGTCGGGACAGGGGAACTGGAAACACCATATATTTT CASSRDRGTGNTIYF
NA TRBD2 TRBJ2-3 TRBV6-5 TGTGCCAGCAGGACTAGCGGGGGCGGAGATACGCAGTATTTT CASRTSGGGDTQYF